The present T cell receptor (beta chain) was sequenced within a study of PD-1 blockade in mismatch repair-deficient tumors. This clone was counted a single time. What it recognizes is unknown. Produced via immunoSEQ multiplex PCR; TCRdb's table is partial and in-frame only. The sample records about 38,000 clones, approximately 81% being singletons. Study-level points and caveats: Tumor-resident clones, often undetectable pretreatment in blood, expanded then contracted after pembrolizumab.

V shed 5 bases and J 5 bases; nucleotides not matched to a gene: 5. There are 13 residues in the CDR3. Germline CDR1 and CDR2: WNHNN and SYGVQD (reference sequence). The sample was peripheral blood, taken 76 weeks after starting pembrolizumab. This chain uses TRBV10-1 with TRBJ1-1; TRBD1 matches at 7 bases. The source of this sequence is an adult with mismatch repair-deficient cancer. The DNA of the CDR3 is TGCGCCAGCAGTAACCAGGGGGGGACTGAAGCTTTCTTT. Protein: CASSNQGGTEAFF.